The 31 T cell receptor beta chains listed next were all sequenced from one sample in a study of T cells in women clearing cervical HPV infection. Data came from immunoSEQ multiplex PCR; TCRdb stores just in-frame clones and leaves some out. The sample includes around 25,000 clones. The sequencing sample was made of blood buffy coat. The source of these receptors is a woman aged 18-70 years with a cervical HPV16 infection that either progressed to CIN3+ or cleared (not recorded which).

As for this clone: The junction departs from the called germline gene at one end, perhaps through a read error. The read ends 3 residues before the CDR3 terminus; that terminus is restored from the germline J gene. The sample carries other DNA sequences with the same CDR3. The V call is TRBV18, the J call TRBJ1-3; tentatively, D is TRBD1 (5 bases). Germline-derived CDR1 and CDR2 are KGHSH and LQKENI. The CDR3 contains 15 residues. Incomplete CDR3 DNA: TGTGCCAGCTCGCCGCAGGGCTTGGCTGGAAACACT. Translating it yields CASSPQGLAGNT. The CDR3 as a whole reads CASSPQGLAGNTIYF.

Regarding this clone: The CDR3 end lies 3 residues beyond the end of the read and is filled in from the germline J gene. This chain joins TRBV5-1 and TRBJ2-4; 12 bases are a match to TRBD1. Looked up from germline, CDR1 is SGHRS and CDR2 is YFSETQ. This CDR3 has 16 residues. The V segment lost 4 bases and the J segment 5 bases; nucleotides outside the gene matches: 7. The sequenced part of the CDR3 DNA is TGCGCCAGCAGCGCCGAGGGACAGGGGGCCGAAAACATT. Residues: CASSAEGQGAENI. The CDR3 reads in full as CASSAEGQGAENIQYF.

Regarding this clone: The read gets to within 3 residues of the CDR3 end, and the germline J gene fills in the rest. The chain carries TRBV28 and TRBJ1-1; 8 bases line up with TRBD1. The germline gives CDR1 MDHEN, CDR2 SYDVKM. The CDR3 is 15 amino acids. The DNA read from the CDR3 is TGTGCCAGCAGTTTCCCCCTGGGCAGGGGGCCTTTA. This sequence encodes CASSFPLGRGPL. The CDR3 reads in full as CASSFPLGRGPLAFF.

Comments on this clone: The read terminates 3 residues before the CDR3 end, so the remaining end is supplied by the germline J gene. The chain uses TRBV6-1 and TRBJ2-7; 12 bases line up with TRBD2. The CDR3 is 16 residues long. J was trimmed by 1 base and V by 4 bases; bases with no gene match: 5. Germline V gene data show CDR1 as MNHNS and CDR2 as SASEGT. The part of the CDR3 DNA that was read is TGTGCCAGCAGTGGTCTAGCGGGAGGGTCGTCCTACGAG. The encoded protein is CASSGLAGGSSYE. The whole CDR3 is CASSGLAGGSSYEQYF.

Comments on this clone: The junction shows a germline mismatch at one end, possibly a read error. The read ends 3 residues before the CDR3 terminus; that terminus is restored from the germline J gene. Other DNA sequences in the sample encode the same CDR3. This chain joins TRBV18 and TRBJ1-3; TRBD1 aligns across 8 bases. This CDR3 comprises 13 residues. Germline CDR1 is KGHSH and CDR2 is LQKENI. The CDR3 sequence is CASSPGTGNTIYF. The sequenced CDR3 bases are TGTGCCAGCTCACCTGGGACAGGAAACACT.

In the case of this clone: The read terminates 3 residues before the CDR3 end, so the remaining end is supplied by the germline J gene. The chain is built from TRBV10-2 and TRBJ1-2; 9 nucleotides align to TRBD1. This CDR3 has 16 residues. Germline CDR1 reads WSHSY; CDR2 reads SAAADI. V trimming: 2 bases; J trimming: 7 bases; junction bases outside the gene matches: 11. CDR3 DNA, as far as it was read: TGCGCCAGCAGTGAGCCGGGACAGGGATTATTTGGTGGC. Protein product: CASSEPGQGLFGG. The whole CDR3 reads CASSEPGQGLFGGYTF.

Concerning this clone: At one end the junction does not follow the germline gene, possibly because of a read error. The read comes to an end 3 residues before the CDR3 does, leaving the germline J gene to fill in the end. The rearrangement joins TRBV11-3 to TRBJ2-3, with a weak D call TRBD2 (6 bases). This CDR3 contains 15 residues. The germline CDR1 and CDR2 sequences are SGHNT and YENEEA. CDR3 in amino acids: CASSQNELASETQYF. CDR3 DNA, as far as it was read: TGTGCCAGCAGCCAGAACGAACTAGCTTCAGAGACG.

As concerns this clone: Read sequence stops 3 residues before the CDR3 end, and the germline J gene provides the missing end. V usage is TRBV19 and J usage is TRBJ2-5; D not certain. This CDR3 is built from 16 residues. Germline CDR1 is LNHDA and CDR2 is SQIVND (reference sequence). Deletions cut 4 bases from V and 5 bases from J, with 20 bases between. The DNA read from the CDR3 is TGTGCCAGTAGTAGCTCCCGGCACGACTCGGTCGAGACC. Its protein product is CASSSSRHDSVET. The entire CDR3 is CASSSSRHDSVETQYF. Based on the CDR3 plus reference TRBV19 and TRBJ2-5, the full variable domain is DGGITQSPKYLFRKEGQNVTLSCEQNLNHDAMYWYRQDPGQGLRLIYYSQIVNDFQKGDIAEGYSVSREKKESFPLTVTSAQKNPTAFYLCASSSSRHDSVETQYFGPGTRLLVL.

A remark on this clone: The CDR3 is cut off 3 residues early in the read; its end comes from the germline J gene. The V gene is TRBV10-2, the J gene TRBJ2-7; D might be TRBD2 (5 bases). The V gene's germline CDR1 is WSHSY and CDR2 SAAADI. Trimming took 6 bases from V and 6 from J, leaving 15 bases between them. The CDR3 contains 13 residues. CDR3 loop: CASSASTSGEQYF. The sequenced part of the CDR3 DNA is TGCGCCAGCAGCGCTAGCACGTCGGGCGAG.

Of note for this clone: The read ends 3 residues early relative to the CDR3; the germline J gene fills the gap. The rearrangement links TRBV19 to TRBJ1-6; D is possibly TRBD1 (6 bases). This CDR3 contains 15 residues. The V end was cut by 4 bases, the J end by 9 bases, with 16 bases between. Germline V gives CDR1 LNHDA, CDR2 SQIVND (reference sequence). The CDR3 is CASSTGAGGLSPLHF. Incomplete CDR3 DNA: TGTGCCAGTAGTACCGGGGCGGGGGGCCTTTCACCC.

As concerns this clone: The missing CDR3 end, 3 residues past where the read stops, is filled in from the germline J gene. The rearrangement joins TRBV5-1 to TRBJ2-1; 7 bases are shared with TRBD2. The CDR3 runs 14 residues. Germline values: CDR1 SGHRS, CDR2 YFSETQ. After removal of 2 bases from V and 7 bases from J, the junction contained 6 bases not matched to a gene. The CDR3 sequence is CASSFVGGDNEQFF. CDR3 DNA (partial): TGCGCCAGCAGCTTCGTGGGAGGGGATAATGAG.

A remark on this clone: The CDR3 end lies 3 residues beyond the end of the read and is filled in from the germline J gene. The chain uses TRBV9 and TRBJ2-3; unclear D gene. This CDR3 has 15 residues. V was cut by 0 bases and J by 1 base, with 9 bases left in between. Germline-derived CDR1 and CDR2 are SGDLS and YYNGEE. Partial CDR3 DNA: TGTGCCAGCAGCGTAGAGGTGGCCCGCACAGATACG. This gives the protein CASSVEVARTDT. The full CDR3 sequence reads CASSVEVARTDTQYF.

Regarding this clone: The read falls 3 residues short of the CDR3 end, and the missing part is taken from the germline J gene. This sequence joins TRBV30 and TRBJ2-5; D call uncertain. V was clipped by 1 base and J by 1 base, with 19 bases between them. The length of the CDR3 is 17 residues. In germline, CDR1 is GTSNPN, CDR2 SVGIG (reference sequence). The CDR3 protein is CAWSGWSKGWVQETQYF. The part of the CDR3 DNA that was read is TGTGCCTGGAGTGGGTGGAGTAAGGGTTGGGTCCAAGAGACC.

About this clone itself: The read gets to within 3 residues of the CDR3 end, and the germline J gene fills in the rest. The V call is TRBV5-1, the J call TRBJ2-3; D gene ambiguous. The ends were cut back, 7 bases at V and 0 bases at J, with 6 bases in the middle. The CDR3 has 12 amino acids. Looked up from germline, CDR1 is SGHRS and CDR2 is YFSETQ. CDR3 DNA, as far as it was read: TGCGCCAGCGGCATTAGCACAGATACG. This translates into CASGISTDT. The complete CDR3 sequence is CASGISTDTQYF. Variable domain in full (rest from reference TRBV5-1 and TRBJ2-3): KAGVTQTPRYLIKTRGQQVTLSCSPISGHRSVSWYQQTPGQGLQFLFEYFSETQRNKGNFPGRFSGRQFSNSRSEMNVSTLELGDSALYLCASGISTDTQYFGPGTRLTVL.

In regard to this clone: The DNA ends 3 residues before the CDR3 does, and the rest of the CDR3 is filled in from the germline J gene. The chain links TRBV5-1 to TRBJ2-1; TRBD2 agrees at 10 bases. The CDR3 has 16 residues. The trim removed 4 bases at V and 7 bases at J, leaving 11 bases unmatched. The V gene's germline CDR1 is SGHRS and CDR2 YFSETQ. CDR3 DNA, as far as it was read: TGCGCCAGCAGCGTTGAACTAGCGGGAAGTTCGAATGAG. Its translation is CASSVELAGSSNE. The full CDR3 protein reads CASSVELAGSSNEQFF.

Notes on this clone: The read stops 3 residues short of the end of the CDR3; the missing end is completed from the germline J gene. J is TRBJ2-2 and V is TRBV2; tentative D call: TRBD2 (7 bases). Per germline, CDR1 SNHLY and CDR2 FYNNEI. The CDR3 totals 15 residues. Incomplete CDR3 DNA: TGTGCCAGCAGTGAAGAGGGGGGGGCGGACTCACCG. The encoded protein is CASSEEGGADSP. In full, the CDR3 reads CASSEEGGADSPLFF.

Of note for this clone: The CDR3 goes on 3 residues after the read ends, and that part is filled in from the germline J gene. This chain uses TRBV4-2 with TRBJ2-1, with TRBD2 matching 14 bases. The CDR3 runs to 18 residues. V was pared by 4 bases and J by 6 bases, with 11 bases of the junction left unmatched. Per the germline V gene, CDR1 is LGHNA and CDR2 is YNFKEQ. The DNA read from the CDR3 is TGTGCCAGCAGCCTAGACCCCACCGGGACTAGCGGGAGCAATGAG. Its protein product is CASSLDPTGTSGSNE. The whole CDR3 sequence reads CASSLDPTGTSGSNEQFF.

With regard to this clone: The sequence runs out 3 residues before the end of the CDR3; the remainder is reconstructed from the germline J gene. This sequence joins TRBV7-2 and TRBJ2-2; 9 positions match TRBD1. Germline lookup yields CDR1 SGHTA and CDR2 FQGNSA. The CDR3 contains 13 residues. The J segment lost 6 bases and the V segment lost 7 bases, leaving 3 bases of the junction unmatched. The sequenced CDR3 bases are TGTGCCAGCACCCGACAGGGGGCCGGGGAG. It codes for CASTRQGAGE. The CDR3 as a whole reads CASTRQGAGELFF.

The CDR3 spells CASRGAGGSEKLFF. The part of the CDR3 DNA that was read is TGTGCCAGCAGGGGGGCAGGGGGCAGTGAAAAG. The chain uses TRBV2 and TRBJ2-2; TRBD1 agrees at 8 bases. The CDR3 end falls 3 residues outside the read, so it is completed with the germline J gene. The CDR3 totals 14 residues. Germline V CDR1 and CDR2: SNHLY, FYNNEI. Combining the CDR3 with reference TRBV2 and TRBJ2-2 gives the whole variable domain EPEVTQTPSHQVTQMGQEVILRCVPISNHLYFYWYRQILGQKVEFLVSFYNNEISEKSEIFDDQFSVERPDGSNFTLKIRSTKLEDSAMYFCASRGAGGSEKLFFGEGSRLTVL.

This chain's CDR3 is CASSEEGARKAFF. The sequenced CDR3 bases are TGTGCCAGCAGTGAAGAGGGGGCTCGGAAA. The chain links TRBV6-1 to TRBJ1-1; 7 bases align to TRBD1. The read stops 3 residues short of the end of the CDR3; the missing end is completed from the germline J gene. CDR1 is MNHNS and CDR2 is SASEGT in the germline V gene. The CDR3 is 13 residues long.

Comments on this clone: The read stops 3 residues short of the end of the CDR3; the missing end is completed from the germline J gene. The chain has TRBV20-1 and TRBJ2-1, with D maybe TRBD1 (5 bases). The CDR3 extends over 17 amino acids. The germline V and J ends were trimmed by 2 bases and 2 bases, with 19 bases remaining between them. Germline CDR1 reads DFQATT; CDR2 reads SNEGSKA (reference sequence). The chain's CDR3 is CSARTRTPKGPYNEQFF. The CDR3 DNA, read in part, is TGCAGTGCTAGAACCAGGACCCCCAAGGGGCCCTACAATGAG.

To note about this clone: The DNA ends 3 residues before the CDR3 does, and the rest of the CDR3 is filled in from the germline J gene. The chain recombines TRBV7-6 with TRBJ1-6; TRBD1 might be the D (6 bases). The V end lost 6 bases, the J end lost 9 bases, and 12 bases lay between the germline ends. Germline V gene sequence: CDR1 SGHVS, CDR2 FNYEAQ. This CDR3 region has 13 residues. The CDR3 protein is CASRGRGGSPLHF. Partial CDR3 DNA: TGTGCCAGCAGAGGCAGGGGTGGTTCACCC.

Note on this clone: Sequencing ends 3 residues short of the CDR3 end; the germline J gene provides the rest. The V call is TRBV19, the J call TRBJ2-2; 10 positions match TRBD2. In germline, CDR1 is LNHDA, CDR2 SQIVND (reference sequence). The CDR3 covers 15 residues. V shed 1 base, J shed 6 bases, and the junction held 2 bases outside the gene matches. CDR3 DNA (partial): TGTGCCAGTAGTATAGTACTAGCGGGACCCGGGGAG. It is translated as CASSIVLAGPGE. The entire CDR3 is CASSIVLAGPGELFF.

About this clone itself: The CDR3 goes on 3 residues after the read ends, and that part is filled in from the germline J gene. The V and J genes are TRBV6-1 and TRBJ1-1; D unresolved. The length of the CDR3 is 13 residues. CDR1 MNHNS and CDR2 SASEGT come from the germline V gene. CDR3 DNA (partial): TGTGCCAGCAGTGAATTAACGTCGACAGAA. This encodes CASSELTSTE. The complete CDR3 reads CASSELTSTEAFF.

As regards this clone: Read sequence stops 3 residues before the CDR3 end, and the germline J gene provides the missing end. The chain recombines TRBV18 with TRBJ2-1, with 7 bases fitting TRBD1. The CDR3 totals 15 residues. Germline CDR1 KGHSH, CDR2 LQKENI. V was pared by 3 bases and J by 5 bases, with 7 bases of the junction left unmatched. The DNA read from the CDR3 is TGTGCCAGCTCACCTCTCTCCCAGGGGGACAATGAG. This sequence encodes CASSPLSQGDNE. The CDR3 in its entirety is CASSPLSQGDNEQFF.

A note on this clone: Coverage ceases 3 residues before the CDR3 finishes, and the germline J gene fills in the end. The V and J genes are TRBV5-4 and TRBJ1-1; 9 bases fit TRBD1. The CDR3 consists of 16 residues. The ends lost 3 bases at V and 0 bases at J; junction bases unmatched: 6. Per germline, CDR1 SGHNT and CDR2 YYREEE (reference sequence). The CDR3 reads CASSSKYRGLNTEAFF. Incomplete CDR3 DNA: TGTGCCAGCAGCTCCAAGTACAGGGGGCTGAACACTGAA.

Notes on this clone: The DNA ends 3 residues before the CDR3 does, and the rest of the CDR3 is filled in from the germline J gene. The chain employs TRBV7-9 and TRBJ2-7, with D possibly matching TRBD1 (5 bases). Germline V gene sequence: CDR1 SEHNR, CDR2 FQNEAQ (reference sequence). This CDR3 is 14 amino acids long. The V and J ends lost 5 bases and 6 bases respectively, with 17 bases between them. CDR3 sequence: CASSQDSTRAEQYF. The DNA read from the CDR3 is TGTGCCAGCAGCCAAGACAGTACAAGGGCCGAG.

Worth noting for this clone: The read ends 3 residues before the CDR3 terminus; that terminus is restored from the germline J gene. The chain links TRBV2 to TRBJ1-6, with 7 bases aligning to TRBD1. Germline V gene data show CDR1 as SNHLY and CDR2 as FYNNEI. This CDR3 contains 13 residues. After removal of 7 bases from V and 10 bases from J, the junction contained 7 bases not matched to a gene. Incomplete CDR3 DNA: TGTGCCAGCATAGGGACAGATTTCTCACCC. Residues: CASIGTDFSP. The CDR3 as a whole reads CASIGTDFSPLHF.

CDR3 DNA, as far as it was read: TGTGCCAGCAGTGACCGGGACAGGTTCTATAGCAATCAGCCG. Protein sequence: CASSDRDRFYSNQP. The entire CDR3 sequence reads CASSDRDRFYSNQPQYF. The V call is TRBV6-4, the J call TRBJ2-3, with 8 bases identical to TRBD1. The read terminates 3 residues before the CDR3 end, so the remaining end is supplied by the germline J gene. This CDR3 spans 17 amino acids. The germline gives CDR1 MRHNA, CDR2 SNTAGT.

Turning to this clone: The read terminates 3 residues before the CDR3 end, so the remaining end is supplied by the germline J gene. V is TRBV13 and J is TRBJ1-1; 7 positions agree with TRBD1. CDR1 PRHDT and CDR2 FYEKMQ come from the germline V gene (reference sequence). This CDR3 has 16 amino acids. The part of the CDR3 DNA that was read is TGTGCCAGCAGCAATAGGGGGCTAGGGGGGACTGGAGGA. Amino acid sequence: CASSNRGLGGTGG. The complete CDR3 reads CASSNRGLGGTGGAFF.

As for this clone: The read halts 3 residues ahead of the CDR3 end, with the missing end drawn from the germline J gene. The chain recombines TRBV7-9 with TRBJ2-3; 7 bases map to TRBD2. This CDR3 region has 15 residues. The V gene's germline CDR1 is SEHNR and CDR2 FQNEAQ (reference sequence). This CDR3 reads CASSLGGVANQPQYF. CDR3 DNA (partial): TGTGCCAGCAGCCTGGGAGGGGTTGCTAATCAGCCG.